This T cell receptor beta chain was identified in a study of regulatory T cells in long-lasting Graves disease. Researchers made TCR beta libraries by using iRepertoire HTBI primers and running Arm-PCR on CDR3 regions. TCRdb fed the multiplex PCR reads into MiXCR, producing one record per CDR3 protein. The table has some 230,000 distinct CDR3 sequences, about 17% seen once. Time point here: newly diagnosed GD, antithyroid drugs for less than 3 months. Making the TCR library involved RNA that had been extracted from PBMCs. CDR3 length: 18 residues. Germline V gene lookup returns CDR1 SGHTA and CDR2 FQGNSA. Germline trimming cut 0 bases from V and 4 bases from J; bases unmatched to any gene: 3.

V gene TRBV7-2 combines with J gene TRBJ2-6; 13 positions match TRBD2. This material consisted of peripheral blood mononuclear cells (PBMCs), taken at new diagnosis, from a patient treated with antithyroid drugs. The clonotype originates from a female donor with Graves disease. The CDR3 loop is CASSLAGLAGAGANVLTF. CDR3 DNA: TGTGCCAGCAGCTTAGCCGGACTAGCGGGAGCAGGGGCCAACGTCCTGACTTTC. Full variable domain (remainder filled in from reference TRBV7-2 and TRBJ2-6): GAGVSQSPSNKVTEKGKDVELRCDPISGHTALYWYRQSLGQGLEFLIYFQGNSAPDKSGLPSDRFSAERTGGSVSTLTIQRTQQEDSAVYLCASSLAGLAGAGANVLTFGAGSRLTVL.